The sample holds many counts of the clone carrying this TCR beta chain. The target antigen is unknown. This record comes from a study of metastatic and nonmetastatic thyroid tumors. Study context: Samples came from malignant and benign thyroid patients, and repertoires were compared across blood and tumor or nodule tissue.

The CDR3 covers 14 residues. The V end lost 7 bases, the J end lost 5 bases, and 17 bases lay between the germline ends. Using MiXCR, TCRdb reanalyzed the PCR reads. The profile shows roughly 25,000 clones, 14% to 15% of them singletons. Study results and caveats: The reported finding was significantly higher TCR beta diversity in malignant thyroid tumors relative to benign nodules, in blood and tumor.

Prior to thyroid surgery, none of the patients had received any treatment. The receptor was derived from a female donor with papillary thyroid cancer or a benign thyroid nodule (not recorded which). Some clones in this sample may be carry-over from other donors' samples. Sequencing was performed on blood. The genes are TRBV12-3 or TRBV12-4 and TRBJ1-2; D gene uncertain. The CDR3 here is CASTHPGREYGYTF. In DNA, the CDR3 is TGTGCCAGCACCCACCCAGGAAGGGAGTATGGCTACACCTTC.